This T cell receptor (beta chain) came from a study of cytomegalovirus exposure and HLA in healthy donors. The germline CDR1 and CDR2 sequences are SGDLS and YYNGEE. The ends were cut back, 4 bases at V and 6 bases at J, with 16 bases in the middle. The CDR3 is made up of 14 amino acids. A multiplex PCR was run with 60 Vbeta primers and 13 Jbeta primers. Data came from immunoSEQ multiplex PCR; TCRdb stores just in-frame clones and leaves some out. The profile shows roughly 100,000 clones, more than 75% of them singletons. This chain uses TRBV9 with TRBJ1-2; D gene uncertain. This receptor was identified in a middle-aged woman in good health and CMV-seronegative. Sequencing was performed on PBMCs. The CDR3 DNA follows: TGTGCCAGCAGCCCCTCCTTCGGAGGGAATGGCTACACCTTC. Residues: CASSPSFGGNGYTF.